This passage covers 12 T cell receptor beta chains from one sample sequenced in a study of identical twins. TCRdb recomputed calls from the 5' RACE reads with MiXCR, one row per CDR3 protein. The table includes fewer than 800,000 distinct CDR3 sequences, just over 7% detected once. These records were also assigned to another study, of yellow fever vaccine responses in identical twins.

Sequenced: PBMCs. The receptors originated from a woman aged 18-29 years in good health.

The chain uses TRBV10-1 and TRBJ2-2; D is ambiguous. Germline V lookup: CDR1 WNHNN, CDR2 SYGVQD (reference sequence). The CDR3 consists of 15 residues. Trimming took off 0 bases at V and 4 bases at J, with 9 bases between the two ends. The CDR3 sequence is CASSESGSSTGELFF. CDR3 coding DNA: TGCGCCAGCAGTGAGTCGGGAAGTTCCACCGGGGAGCTGTTTTTT.

The chain is built from TRBV25-1 and TRBJ1-1; D possibly corresponds to TRBD1 (6 bases). This CDR3 spans 12 amino acids. The V end lost 2 bases, the J end lost 9 bases, and 10 bases lay between the germline ends. CDR1 and CDR2 from the germline V gene are MGHDK and SYGVNS. The CDR3 bases are TGTGCCAGCAGTGAAGGGAGGGGGAAAGCTTTCTTT. It codes for CASSEGRGKAFF.

The chain has TRBV28 and TRBJ1-2; 10 bases fit TRBD1. V lost 3 bases and J lost 5; bases outside the gene matches: 9. Germline assignment: CDR1 MDHEN and CDR2 SYDVKM. The CDR3 is 16 amino acids. The CDR3 reads CASSFRRQGAFYGYTF. The DNA for the CDR3 is TGTGCCAGCAGTTTCCGGCGACAGGGGGCTTTTTATGGCTACACCTTC.

This clonotype was counted ten times or more. The V gene is TRBV5-1, the J gene TRBJ1-1; no reliable D call. The germline V gene has CDR1 SGHRS and CDR2 YFSETQ. The ends were cut back, 0 bases at V and 1 base at J, with 7 bases in the middle. The CDR3 is 14 residues long. CDR3 in DNA: TGCGCCAGCAGCTTGGGCATGACGAACACTGAAGCTTTCTTT. This encodes CASSLGMTNTEAFF.

This clonotype came up a few times. The rearrangement uses TRBV12-5 and TRBJ2-7; possibly TRBD1 or TRBD2 for D (5 bases each). CDR1 LGHNT and CDR2 FRNRAP come from the germline V gene. V lost 6 bases, J lost 7 bases, and 19 bases lay in between. The CDR3 extends over 14 amino acids. DNA of the CDR3: TGTGCTAGTGGGTCCGGGACCCTGTTCGTGGAGCAGTACTTC. Its translation: CASGSGTLFVEQYF.

Only a few counts were recorded for this clonotype. The J gene is TRBJ1-2, the V gene TRBV20-1; D remains ambiguous. Trimming took 1 base from V and 4 from J, leaving 10 bases between them. This CDR3 has 13 residues. CDR1 is DFQATT, CDR2 SNEGSKA, per germline (reference sequence). CDR3 residues: CSARVPEGYGYTF. DNA for the CDR3: TGCAGTGCTAGAGTCCCAGAGGGCTATGGCTACACCTTC.

This clonotype has just a few counts. The genes are TRBV5-6 and TRBJ1-2; no definite D call. The germline V gene encodes CDR1 SGHDT and CDR2 YYEEEE. This CDR3 is built from 14 residues. Trimming removed 2 bases at V and 7 bases at J, with 15 bases between. The CDR3 bases are TGTGCCAGCAGCTTTTTGCCGGGAAAACTTGGCTACACCTTC. Its protein product is CASSFLPGKLGYTF.

DNA for the CDR3: TGTGCCAGCAGCTTAAGCCCCCTAGCGGGCGCCACCCAGTACTTC. It specifies CASSLSPLAGATQYF. This rearrangement joins TRBV7-6 to TRBJ2-5, with 8 bases fitting TRBD2. After removal of 2 bases from V and 8 bases from J, the junction contained 10 bases not matched to a gene. Germline-derived CDR1 and CDR2 are SGHVS and FNYEAQ. The CDR3 is 15 residues long. Supplemented by reference TRBV7-6 and TRBJ2-5, the full variable domain reads GAGVSQSPRYKVTKRGQDVALRCDPISGHVSLYWYRQALGQGPEFLTYFNYEAQQDKSGLPNDRFSAERPEGSISTLTIQRTEQRDSAMYRCASSLSPLAGATQYFGPGTRLLVL.

This chain uses TRBV20-1 with TRBJ2-2, with 10 bases fitting TRBD1. The CDR3 is made up of 18 amino acids. Germline V lookup: CDR1 DFQATT, CDR2 SNEGSKA (reference sequence). V dropped 0 bases and J dropped 2; count of bases not matched to a gene: 9. The CDR3 protein is CSARERDRGSINTGELFF. CDR3 DNA: TGCAGTGCTAGAGAGCGGGACAGGGGATCCATCAACACCGGGGAGCTGTTTTTT.

V is TRBV27 and J is TRBJ2-6; weak D call: TRBD1 (5 bases). This CDR3 comprises 15 residues. Trimming removed 6 bases from V and 3 bases from J, with 12 bases in between. Per the germline V gene, CDR1 is MNHEY and CDR2 is SMNVEV (reference sequence). The CDR3 loop reads CASRYEGVGANVLTF. In DNA, the CDR3 is TGTGCCAGCAGATACGAAGGGGTTGGGGCCAACGTCCTGACTTTC.

V usage is TRBV29-1 and J usage is TRBJ2-2; 7 bases fit TRBD1. The junction had 6 bases not matched to a gene; V was cut back by 7 bases and J by 4 bases. The CDR3 contains 13 residues. The V gene's germline CDR1 is SQVTM and CDR2 ANQGSEA. The CDR3 region has the DNA TGCAGCGGAGGGGGCGCAGGCACCGGGGAGCTGTTTTTT. Protein sequence: CSGGGAGTGELFF.

This clonotype was recorded many times. V is TRBV7-9 and J is TRBJ2-5, with 7 bases fitting TRBD1. The CDR3 runs to 14 residues. Per the germline V gene, CDR1 is SEHNR and CDR2 is FQNEAQ (reference sequence). J lost 1 base, V lost 5 bases, and 4 bases had no gene match. CDR3 residues: CASSRSGGQETQYF. The CDR3 region has the DNA TGTGCCAGCAGCAGGTCAGGGGGCCAAGAGACCCAGTACTTC. The full variable domain, with the rest looked up from reference TRBV7-9 and TRBJ2-5, is DTGVSQNPRHKITKRGQNVTFRCDPISEHNRLYWYRQTLGQGPEFLTYFQNEAQLEKSRLLSDRFSAERPKGSFSTLEIQRTEQGDSAMYLCASSRSGGQETQYFGPGTRLLVL.